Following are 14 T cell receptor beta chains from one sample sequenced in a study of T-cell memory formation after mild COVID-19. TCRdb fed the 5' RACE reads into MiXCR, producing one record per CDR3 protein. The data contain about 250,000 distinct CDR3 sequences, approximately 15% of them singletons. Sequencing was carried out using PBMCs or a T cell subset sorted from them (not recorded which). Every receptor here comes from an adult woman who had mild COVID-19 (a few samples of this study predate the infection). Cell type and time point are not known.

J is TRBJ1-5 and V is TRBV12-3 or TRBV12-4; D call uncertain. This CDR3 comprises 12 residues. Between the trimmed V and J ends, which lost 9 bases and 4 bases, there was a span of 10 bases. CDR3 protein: CASRAGNQPQHF. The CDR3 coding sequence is TGTGCCAGTAGGGCGGGGAATCAGCCCCAGCATTTT.

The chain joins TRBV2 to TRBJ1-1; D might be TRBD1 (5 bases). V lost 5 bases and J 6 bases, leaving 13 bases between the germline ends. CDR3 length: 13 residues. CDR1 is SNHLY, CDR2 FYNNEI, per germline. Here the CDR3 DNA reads TGTGCCAGCAGTAAGGAGGGCAGGGCTGAAGCTTTCTTT. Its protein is CASSKEGRAEAFF.

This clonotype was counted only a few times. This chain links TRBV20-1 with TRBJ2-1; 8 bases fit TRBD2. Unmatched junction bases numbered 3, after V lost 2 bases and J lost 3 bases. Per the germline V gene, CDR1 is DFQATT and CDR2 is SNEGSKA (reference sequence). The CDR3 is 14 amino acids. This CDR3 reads CSARSGRGYNEQFF. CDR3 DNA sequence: TGCAGTGCTAGAAGCGGGAGAGGCTACAATGAGCAGTTCTTC.

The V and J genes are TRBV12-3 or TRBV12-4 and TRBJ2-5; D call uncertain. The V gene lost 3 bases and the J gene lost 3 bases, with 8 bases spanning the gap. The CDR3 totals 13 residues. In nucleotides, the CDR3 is TGTGCCAGCAGTTTCGGTCCAAAAGAGACCCAGTACTTC. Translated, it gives CASSFGPKETQYF.

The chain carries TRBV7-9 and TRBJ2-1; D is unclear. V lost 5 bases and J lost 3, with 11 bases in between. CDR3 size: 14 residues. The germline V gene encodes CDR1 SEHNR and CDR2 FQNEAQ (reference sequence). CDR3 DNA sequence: TGTGCCAGCAGCCACACCAGGAACTACAATGAGCAGTTCTTC. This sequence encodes CASSHTRNYNEQFF.

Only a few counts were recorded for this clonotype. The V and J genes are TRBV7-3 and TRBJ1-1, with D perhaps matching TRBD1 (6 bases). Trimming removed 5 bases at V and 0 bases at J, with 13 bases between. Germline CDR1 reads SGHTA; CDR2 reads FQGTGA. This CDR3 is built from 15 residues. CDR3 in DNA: TGTGCCAGCAGCAGGGGACACGTAATGAACACTGAAGCTTTCTTT. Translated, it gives CASSRGHVMNTEAFF.

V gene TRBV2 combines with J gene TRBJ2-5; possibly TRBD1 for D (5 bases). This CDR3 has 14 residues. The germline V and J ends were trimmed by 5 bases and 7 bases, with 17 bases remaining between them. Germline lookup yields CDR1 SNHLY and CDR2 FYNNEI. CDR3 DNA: TGTGCCAGCAGTCAGGGTGAACCAAGACGGACCCAGTACTTC. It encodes CASSQGEPRRTQYF.

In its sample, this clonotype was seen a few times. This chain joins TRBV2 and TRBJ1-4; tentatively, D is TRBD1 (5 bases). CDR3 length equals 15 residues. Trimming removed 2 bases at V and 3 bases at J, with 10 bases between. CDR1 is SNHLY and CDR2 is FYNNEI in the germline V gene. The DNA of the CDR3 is TGTGCCAGCAGTGAACAGGGAACCTCTAATGAAAAACTGTTTTTT. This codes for CASSEQGTSNEKLFF.

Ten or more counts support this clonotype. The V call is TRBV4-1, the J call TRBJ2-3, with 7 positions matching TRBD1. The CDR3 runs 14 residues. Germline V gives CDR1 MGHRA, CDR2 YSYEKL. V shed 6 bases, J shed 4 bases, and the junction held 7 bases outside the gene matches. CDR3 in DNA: TGCGCCAGCAGGCGAGACAGGGTAGCAGATACGCAGTATTTT. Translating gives CASRRDRVADTQYF.

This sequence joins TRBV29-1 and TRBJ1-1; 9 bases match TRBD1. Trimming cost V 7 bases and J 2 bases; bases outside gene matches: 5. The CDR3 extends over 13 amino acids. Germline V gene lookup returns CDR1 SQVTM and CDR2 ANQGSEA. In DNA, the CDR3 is TGCAGCGGTCTGACAGGGGGAAACACTGAAGCTTTCTTT. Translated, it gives CSGLTGGNTEAFF.

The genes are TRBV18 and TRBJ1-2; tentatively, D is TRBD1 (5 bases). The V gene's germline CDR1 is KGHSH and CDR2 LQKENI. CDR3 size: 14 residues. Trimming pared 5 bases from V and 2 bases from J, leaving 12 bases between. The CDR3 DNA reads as TGTGCCAGCTCAGGGACGGGGCTCAACTATGGCTACACCTTC. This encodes CASSGTGLNYGYTF. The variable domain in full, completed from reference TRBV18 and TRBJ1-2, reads NAGVMQNPRHLVRRRGQEARLRCSPMKGHSHVYWYRQLPEEGLKFMVYLQKENIIDESGMPKERFSAEFPKEGPSILRIQQVVRGDSAAYFCASSGTGLNYGYTFGSGTRLTVV.

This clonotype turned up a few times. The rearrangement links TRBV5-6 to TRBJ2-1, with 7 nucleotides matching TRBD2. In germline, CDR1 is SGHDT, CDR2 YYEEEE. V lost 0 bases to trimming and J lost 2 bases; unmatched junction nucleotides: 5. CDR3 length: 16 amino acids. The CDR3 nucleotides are TGTGCCAGCAGCTTGGTATTCAGCGGGACCTACAATGAGCAGTTCTTC. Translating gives CASSLVFSGTYNEQFF.

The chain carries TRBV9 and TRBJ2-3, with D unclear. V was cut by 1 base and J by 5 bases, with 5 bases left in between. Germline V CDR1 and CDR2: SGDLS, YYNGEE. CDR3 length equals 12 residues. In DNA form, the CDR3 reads TGTGCCAGCAGCGTACTGGGAGATACGCAGTATTTT. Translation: CASSVLGDTQYF.

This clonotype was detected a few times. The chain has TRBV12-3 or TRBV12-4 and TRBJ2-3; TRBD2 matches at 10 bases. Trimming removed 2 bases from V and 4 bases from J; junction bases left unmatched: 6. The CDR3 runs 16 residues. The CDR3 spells CASSLLAGVSPDTQYF. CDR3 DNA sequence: TGTGCCAGCAGTTTACTAGCGGGGGTGTCGCCAGATACGCAGTATTTT.